One T cell receptor (beta chain) is described in this entry. The record originates from a study of T cell changes during pregnancy in multiple sclerosis. The length of the CDR3 is 15 residues. CDR1 and CDR2 (germline): PRHDT, FYEKMQ (reference sequence). Between the trimmed V and J ends, which lost 5 bases and 0 bases, there was a span of 13 bases. Method: immunoSEQ multiplex PCR; TCRdb's copy keeps in-frame clones and lacks some. This sample has under 90,000 clones, with roughly 92% found just once. The clonotype comes from a female donor in good health, enrolled as a control in a pregnancy study. Sequenced here: peripheral blood, sampled after pregnancy. This chain uses TRBV13 with TRBJ1-1, with D maybe TRBD1 (5 bases). CDR3 nucleotide sequence: TGTGCCAGCAGCGCAAGACAGCAGATGAACACTGAAGCTTTCTTT. Amino acid sequence: CASSARQQMNTEAFF.